These 4 T cell receptor beta chains share one sample of origin, sequenced in a study of blood T cell repertoires in COVID-19. Here immunoSEQ multiplex PCR was the method, and the copy in TCRdb shows in-frame clones only, minus some. Of about 100,000 clones in the sample, more than 65% were seen once. The sample was peripheral blood. Receptors originate from a woman in her 70s with acute or convalescent COVID-19.

J is TRBJ1-1 and V is TRBV7-8, with D perhaps matching TRBD1 (5 bases). Trimming removed 5 bases from V and 1 base from J, with 8 bases in between. The CDR3 is 13 amino acids. From germline, CDR1 is SGHVS and CDR2 FQNEAQ. The CDR3 is CASSLDRNTEAFF. The CDR3 coding sequence is TGTGCCAGCAGCCTCGACAGGAACACTGAAGCTTTCTTT.

The rearrangement links TRBV23-1 to TRBJ2-7; 11 nucleotides align to TRBD1. TRBV23-1 is filed as an ORF, its function uncertain. The CDR3 sequence is 14 residues long. V shed 2 bases and J 5 bases; nucleotides not matched to a gene: 2. In DNA, the CDR3 is TGCGCCAGCAGTCAAGGGGGACAGGGGGACGAGCAGTACGTC. It is translated as CASSQGGQGDEQYV.

This clone was picked up a small number of times. The chain joins TRBV7-8 to TRBJ1-5, with a weak D call TRBD1 (5 bases). The CDR3 sequence is 16 residues long. Germline V gives CDR1 SGHVS, CDR2 FQNEAQ. Trimming pared 1 base from V and 2 bases from J, leaving 12 bases between. DNA for the CDR3: TGTGCCAGCAGCTTAGGCGGCAGGGTGGGCAATCAGCCCCAGCATTTT. The encoded protein is CASSLGGRVGNQPQHF.

V is TRBV28 and J is TRBJ1-4, with D tentatively TRBD1 (5 bases). Germline V gene lookup returns CDR1 MDHEN and CDR2 SYDVKM. The CDR3 contains 15 residues. Trimming left V 3 bases short and J 0 bases short, with 8 bases between. CDR3 DNA sequence: TGTGCCAGCAGTTTCGGGGGTACAACTAATGAAAAACTGTTTTTT. This encodes CASSFGGTTNEKLFF.